The source of this TCR beta chain is a study of blood T cell repertoires in COVID-19. Study-wide context: Samples representing acute and convalescent COVID-19 were sourced from the United States, Italy and Spain. PBMCs, B-cell-depleted T cells, or T cells were the source of the cDNA or gDNA that made up the material.

Germline lookup yields CDR1 KGHSH and CDR2 LQKENI. The CDR3 has 16 amino acids. Trimming cost V 3 bases and J 10 bases; bases outside gene matches: 9. Authors' methods: The authors estimated nucleated cell counts from reference gene primer amplification. Here immunoSEQ multiplex PCR was the method, and the copy in TCRdb shows in-frame clones only, minus some. V, J and clone size were drawn from that table, and D and trimming were deduced from the DNA. This sample has 370,000 or so clones; approximately 89% occur once, and the top ten carry approximately 1.2%. The participants were between about 18 and 90 years old and came from 24 US areas.

The receptor was isolated from a man aged 25 to 45 who had recovered from COVID-19. The rearrangement uses TRBV18 and TRBJ1-6; 10 positions agree with TRBD1. The sequencing sample was made of PBMCs or T cells enriched from blood (not recorded which). The CDR3 loop reads CASSPSRQGATSPLHF. The CDR3 DNA is TGTGCCAGCTCACCTTCGCGACAGGGGGCTACATCACCCCTCCACTTT.